This passage covers 22 T cell receptor beta chains from one sample sequenced in a study of blood T cell repertoires in COVID-19. TCRdb keeps only in-frame clones here, not all; method: immunoSEQ multiplex PCR. Among approximately 86,000 clones, about 80% were seen once, and the ten largest hold around 10%. What was sequenced was peripheral blood. These receptors originate from a woman in her 70s with acute or convalescent COVID-19.

This chain connects TRBV6-1 to TRBJ2-5, with D perhaps TRBD1 (5 bases). Germline V gives CDR1 MNHNS, CDR2 SASEGT. V lost 1 base and J 5 bases, leaving 17 bases between the germline ends. This CDR3 region has 16 residues. The chain's CDR3 is CASSEGHLVPGETQYF. Here the CDR3 DNA reads TGTGCCAGCAGTGAAGGGCACCTAGTCCCAGGGGAGACCCAGTACTTC.

This clone came up once. The J gene is TRBJ2-1, the V gene TRBV13; 11 nucleotides agree with TRBD2. Germline V gene lookup returns CDR1 PRHDT and CDR2 FYEKMQ (reference sequence). V lost 5 bases to trimming and J lost 3 bases; unmatched junction nucleotides: 3. The CDR3 spans 15 residues. In DNA, the CDR3 is TGTGCCAGCAGCGAAACTAGCGGGGGCTACAATGAGCAGTTCTTC. It yields the protein CASSETSGGYNEQFF.

In DNA form, the CDR3 reads TGTGCCAGCTCACCACGTGGACTAGCGGGAAGGTATGAGCAGTTCTTC. This encodes CASSPRGLAGRYEQFF. The V gene is TRBV18, the J gene TRBJ2-1; 12 bases line up with TRBD2. Germline trimming cut 1 base from V and 8 bases from J; bases unmatched to any gene: 6. The CDR3 length is 16 residues. Germline loops: CDR1 KGHSH, CDR2 LQKENI.

This rearrangement joins TRBV4-3 to TRBJ2-2; weak D call: TRBD2 (5 bases). V shed 2 bases and J shed 2 bases, with 15 bases lying between them. The CDR3 extends over 17 amino acids. From germline, CDR1 is LGHNA and CDR2 YSLEER. The CDR3 DNA is TGCGCCAGCAGCCAAAGTGCGGTCAGACTAAACACCGGGGAGCTGTTTTTT. This gives the protein CASSQSAVRLNTGELFF.

The rearrangement joins TRBV28 to TRBJ2-1, with 8 bases lining up with TRBD2. The CDR3 has 12 amino acids. Germline CDR1 reads MDHEN; CDR2 reads SYDVKM. With 7 bases clipped from V and 6 bases from J, the junction kept 2 bases outside the gene matches. The CDR3: CASTGGGNEQFF. The CDR3 nucleotides read TGTGCCAGCACGGGGGGGGGCAATGAGCAGTTCTTC.

The rearrangement joins TRBV5-1 to TRBJ2-7; 8 nucleotides line up with TRBD1. Germline V gene lookup returns CDR1 SGHRS and CDR2 YFSETQ. This CDR3 is built from 15 residues. Trimming took 4 bases from V and 0 from J; bases not matched to a gene: 6. CDR3 residues: CASSTWDRSSYEQYF. The DNA for the CDR3 is TGCGCCAGCAGCACGTGGGACAGGAGCTCCTACGAGCAGTACTTC.

V gene TRBV5-4 combines with J gene TRBJ1-5, with 8 bases fitting TRBD1. The germline V gene encodes CDR1 SGHNT and CDR2 YYREEE (reference sequence). The CDR3 is made up of 13 amino acids. The ends lost 4 bases at V and 7 bases at J; junction bases unmatched: 4. For the CDR3, the DNA is TGTGCCAGCAGCGTGGACAGGGACCAGCCCCAGCATTTT. It specifies CASSVDRDQPQHF.

The chain combines TRBV5-1 with TRBJ2-2; D remains unclear. Trimming left V 0 bases short and J 6 bases short, with 6 bases between. The germline V gene has CDR1 SGHRS and CDR2 YFSETQ. The CDR3 covers 13 residues. DNA of the CDR3: TGCGCCAGCAGCTTGGGCGGCGCCGGGGAGCTGTTTTTT. Protein product: CASSLGGAGELFF. Full variable domain (outside the CDR3, taken from reference TRBV5-1 and TRBJ2-2): KAGVTQTPRYLIKTRGQQVTLSCSPISGHRSVSWYQQTPGQGLQFLFEYFSETQRNKGNFPGRFSGRQFSNSRSEMNVSTLELGDSALYLCASSLGGAGELFFGEGSRLTVL.

This chain links TRBV6-1 with TRBJ2-5; 14 bases are shared with TRBD2. CDR1 and CDR2 from the germline V gene are MNHNS and SASEGT. The CDR3 loop spans 15 amino acids. The J segment lost 12 bases and the V segment lost 2 bases, leaving 8 bases of the junction unmatched. CDR3 sequence reads: CASSELTSGRARKYF. The CDR3 coding sequence is TGTGCCAGCAGTGAACTGACTAGCGGGAGGGCCCGCAAGTACTTC.

The V call is TRBV19, the J call TRBJ2-1, with 7 bases aligning to TRBD1. Germline V gene data show CDR1 as LNHDA and CDR2 as SQIVND (reference sequence). V shed 2 bases and J 8 bases; nucleotides not matched to a gene: 9. This CDR3 is built from 15 residues. In nucleotides, the CDR3 is TGTGCCAGTAGTATACGAGGGGGCGCGGAGGATGAGCAGTTCTTC. This translates into CASSIRGGAEDEQFF.

The chain employs TRBV30 and TRBJ2-2; a possible D gene is TRBD1 (5 bases). The CDR3 runs to 16 residues. Germline assignment: CDR1 GTSNPN and CDR2 SVGIG (reference sequence). Trimming stripped 4 bases from V and 1 base from J, with 16 bases between. CDR3 nucleotide sequence: TGTGCCTGGACCCCCTTCGGACACTTGAACACCGGGGAGCTGTTTTTT. It codes for CAWTPFGHLNTGELFF. Drawing the rest from reference TRBV30 and TRBJ2-2, the complete variable domain is SQTIHQWPATLVQPVGSPLSLECTVEGTSNPNLYWYRQAAGRGLQLLFYSVGIGQISSEVPQNLSASRPQDRQFILSSKKLLLSDSGFYLCAWTPFGHLNTGELFFGEGSRLTVL.

This chain uses TRBV6-5 with TRBJ2-2; D not certain. V shed 7 bases and J shed 4 bases, with 10 bases lying between them. CDR1 is MNHEY and CDR2 is SVGAGI in the germline V gene. The CDR3 length is 13 residues. In nucleotides, the CDR3 is TGTGCCAGCACCGTCACTGTCACCGGGGAGCTGTTTTTT. Residues: CASTVTVTGELFF.

The V and J genes are TRBV11-3 and TRBJ2-1, with 8 bases identical to TRBD2. Trimming removed 3 bases from V and 4 bases from J; junction bases left unmatched: 8. Germline V gene sequence: CDR1 SGHNT, CDR2 YENEEA. The CDR3 is 16 residues long. CDR3 nucleotides: TGTGCCAGCAGCTTGGGGGTTAGCGGGGCTTACAATGAGCAGTTCTTC. This sequence encodes CASSLGVSGAYNEQFF.

The CDR3 DNA sequence: TGTGCCAGTAGTTCGGATCGGGGGAGGGGCTATGGCTACACCTTC. It specifies CASSSDRGRGYGYTF. This chain links TRBV19 with TRBJ1-2, with D tentatively TRBD1 (5 bases). Germline V CDR1 and CDR2: LNHDA, SQIVND (reference sequence). V was clipped by 5 bases and J by 4 bases, with 17 bases between them. This CDR3 region has 15 residues. The variable domain in full, with the rest retrieved from reference TRBV19 and TRBJ1-2, is DGGITQSPKYLFRKEGQNVTLSCEQNLNHDAMYWYRQDPGQGLRLIYYSQIVNDFQKGDIAEGYSVSREKKESFPLTVTSAQKNPTAFYLCASSSDRGRGYGYTFGSGTRLTVV.

This rearrangement joins TRBV27 to TRBJ1-1; maybe TRBD1 (6 bases). This CDR3 is 14 amino acids long. Germline loops: CDR1 MNHEY, CDR2 SMNVEV (reference sequence). V lost 1 base to trimming and J lost 3 bases, with 9 bases between them. CDR3 residues: CASSLWAGDTEAFF. The CDR3 DNA follows: TGTGCCAGCAGTTTATGGGCAGGGGACACTGAAGCTTTCTTT.

This chain links TRBV4-3 with TRBJ1-1, with 10 bases matching TRBD1. This CDR3 spans 17 amino acids. The germline V gene has CDR1 LGHNA and CDR2 YSLEER. Unmatched junction bases numbered 8, after V lost 1 base and J lost 3 bases. This chain's CDR3 is CASSQATRQGADTEAFF. DNA of the CDR3: TGCGCCAGCAGCCAAGCCACTAGACAGGGGGCCGACACTGAAGCTTTCTTT.

CDR3 nucleotides: TGTGCCATGGGGGCCTCGGTTCGGACTGAAGCTTTCTTT. It yields the protein CAMGASVRTEAFF. This chain links TRBV10-3 with TRBJ1-1; D possibly corresponds to TRBD1 (6 bases). CDR1 is ENHRY, CDR2 SYGVKD, per germline. This CDR3 contains 13 residues. Trimming shortened V by 9 bases and J by 5 bases, and 16 bases separated the two germline ends.

This chain joins TRBV19 and TRBJ1-4, with 7 bases aligning to TRBD1. Germline trimming cut 4 bases from V and 7 bases from J; bases unmatched to any gene: 6. The V gene's germline CDR1 is LNHDA and CDR2 SQIVND (reference sequence). The CDR3 contains 14 residues. CDR3 protein: CASSRPGGFEKLFF. The CDR3 bases are TGTGCCAGTAGTAGGCCAGGGGGATTTGAAAAACTGTTTTTT.

The rearrangement joins TRBV29-1 to TRBJ2-7; D ambiguous. The ends were cut back, 4 bases at V and 4 bases at J, with 11 bases in the middle. Germline values: CDR1 SQVTM, CDR2 ANQGSEA. The CDR3 spans 12 residues. The CDR3 DNA sequence: TGCAGCGTTGCTTTAACAGCATACGAGCAGTACTTC. Its protein product is CSVALTAYEQYF.

The V call is TRBV5-6, the J call TRBJ2-7; weak D call: TRBD2 (6 bases). This CDR3 has 13 residues. Germline CDR1 and CDR2: SGHDT and YYEEEE. Trimming removed 0 bases at V and 4 bases at J, with 8 bases between. The CDR3 nucleotides read TGTGCCAGCAGCTTGGCGGGGAGGTACGAGCAGTACTTC. Protein: CASSLAGRYEQYF. The full variable domain, with the rest looked up from reference TRBV5-6 and TRBJ2-7, is DAGVTQSPTHLIKTRGQQVTLRCSPKSGHDTVSWYQQALGQGPQFIFQYYEEEERQRGNFPDRFSGHQFPNYSSELNVNALLLGDSALYLCASSLAGRYEQYFGPGTRLTVT.

The chain is built from TRBV5-4 and TRBJ2-3; TRBD1 matches 9 bases. The CDR3 is 14 amino acids. Germline V gene sequence: CDR1 SGHNT, CDR2 YYREEE (reference sequence). V lost 4 bases and J lost 6; bases outside the gene matches: 6. This chain's CDR3 is CASSRDRAADTQYF. The CDR3 bases are TGTGCCAGCAGCCGGGACAGGGCGGCGGATACGCAGTATTTT.

This chain links TRBV19 with TRBJ1-1; 7 nucleotides line up with TRBD1. The germline V gene encodes CDR1 LNHDA and CDR2 SQIVND (reference sequence). The CDR3 covers 14 residues. V shed 5 bases, J shed 4 bases, and the junction held 7 bases outside the gene matches. In DNA form, the CDR3 reads TGTGCCAGTAGTCCTGCCCAGGGGGGCACTGAAGCTTTCTTT. It encodes CASSPAQGGTEAFF. Supplemented by reference TRBV19 and TRBJ1-1, the full variable domain reads DGGITQSPKYLFRKEGQNVTLSCEQNLNHDAMYWYRQDPGQGLRLIYYSQIVNDFQKGDIAEGYSVSREKKESFPLTVTSAQKNPTAFYLCASSPAQGGTEAFFGQGTRLTVV.